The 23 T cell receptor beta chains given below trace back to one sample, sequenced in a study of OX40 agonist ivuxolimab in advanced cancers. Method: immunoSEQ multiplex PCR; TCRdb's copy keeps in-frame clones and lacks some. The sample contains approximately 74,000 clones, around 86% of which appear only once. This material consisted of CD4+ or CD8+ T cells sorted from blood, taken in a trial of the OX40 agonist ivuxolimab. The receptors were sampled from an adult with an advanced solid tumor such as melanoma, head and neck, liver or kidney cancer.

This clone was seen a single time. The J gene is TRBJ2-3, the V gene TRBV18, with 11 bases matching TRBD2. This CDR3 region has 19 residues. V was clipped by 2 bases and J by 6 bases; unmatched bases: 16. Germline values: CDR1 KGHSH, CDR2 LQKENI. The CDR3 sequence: CASSPTNPFTSGGRDTQYF. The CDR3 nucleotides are TGTGCCAGCTCACCAACCAACCCATTTACTAGCGGGGGCAGGGATACGCAGTATTTT.

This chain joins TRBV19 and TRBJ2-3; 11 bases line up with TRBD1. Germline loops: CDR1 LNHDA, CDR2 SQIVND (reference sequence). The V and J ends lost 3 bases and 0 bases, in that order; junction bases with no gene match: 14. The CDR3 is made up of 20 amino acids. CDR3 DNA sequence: TGTGCCAGTAGTATTAAGGACAGGGGGCAAAAAACCTCTAGCACAGATACGCAGTATTTT. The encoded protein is CASSIKDRGQKTSSTDTQYF.

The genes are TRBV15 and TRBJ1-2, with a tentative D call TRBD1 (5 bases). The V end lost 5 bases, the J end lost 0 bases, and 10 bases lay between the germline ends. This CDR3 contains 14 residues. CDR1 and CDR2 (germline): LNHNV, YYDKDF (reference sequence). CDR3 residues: CATSLGGTNYGYTF. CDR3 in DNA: TGTGCCACCAGCCTTGGGGGGACTAACTATGGCTACACCTTC.

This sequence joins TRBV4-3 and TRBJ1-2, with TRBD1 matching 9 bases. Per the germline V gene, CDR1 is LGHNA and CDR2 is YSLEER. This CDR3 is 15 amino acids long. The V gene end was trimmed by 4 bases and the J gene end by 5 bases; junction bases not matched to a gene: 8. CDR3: CASSREVGTGYGYTF. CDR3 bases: TGCGCCAGCAGCCGGGAGGTGGGGACAGGGTATGGCTACACCTTC.

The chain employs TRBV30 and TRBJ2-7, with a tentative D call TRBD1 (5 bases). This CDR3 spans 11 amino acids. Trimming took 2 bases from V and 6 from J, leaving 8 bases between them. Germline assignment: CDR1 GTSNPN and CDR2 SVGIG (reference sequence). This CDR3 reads CAWSTQGEQYF. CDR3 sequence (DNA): TGTGCCTGGAGTACGCAGGGCGAGCAGTACTTC.

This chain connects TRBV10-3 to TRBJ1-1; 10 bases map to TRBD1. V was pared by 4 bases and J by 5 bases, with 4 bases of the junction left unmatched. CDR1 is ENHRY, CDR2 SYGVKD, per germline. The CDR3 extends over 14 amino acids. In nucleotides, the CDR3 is TGTGCCATCAGTGTTAGGACAGGGGGAACTGAAGCTTTCTTT. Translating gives CAISVRTGGTEAFF.

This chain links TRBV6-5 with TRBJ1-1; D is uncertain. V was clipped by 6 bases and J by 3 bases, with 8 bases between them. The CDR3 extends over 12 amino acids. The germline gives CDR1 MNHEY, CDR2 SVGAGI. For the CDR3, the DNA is TGTGCCAGCAGGGACCGATACACTGAAGCTTTCTTT. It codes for CASRDRYTEAFF.

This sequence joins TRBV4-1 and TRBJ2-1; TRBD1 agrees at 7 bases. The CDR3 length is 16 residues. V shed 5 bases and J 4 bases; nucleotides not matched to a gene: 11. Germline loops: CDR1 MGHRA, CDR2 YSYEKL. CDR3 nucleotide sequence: TGCGCCAGCAGCACTACCGGGACAGTCAAATACAATGAGCAGTTCTTC. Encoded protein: CASSTTGTVKYNEQFF.

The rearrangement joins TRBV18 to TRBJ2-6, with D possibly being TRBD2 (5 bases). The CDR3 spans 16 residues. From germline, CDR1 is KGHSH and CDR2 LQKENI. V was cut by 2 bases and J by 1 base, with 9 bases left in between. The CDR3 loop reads CASSPAGGSGANVLTF. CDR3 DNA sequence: TGTGCCAGCTCACCAGCTGGAGGTTCTGGGGCCAACGTCCTGACTTTC.

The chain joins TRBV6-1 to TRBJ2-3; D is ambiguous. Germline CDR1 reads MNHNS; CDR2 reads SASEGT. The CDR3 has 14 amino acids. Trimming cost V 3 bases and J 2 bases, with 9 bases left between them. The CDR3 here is CASSDGVNTDTQYF. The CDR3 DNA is TGTGCCAGCAGTGATGGGGTGAACACAGATACGCAGTATTTT.

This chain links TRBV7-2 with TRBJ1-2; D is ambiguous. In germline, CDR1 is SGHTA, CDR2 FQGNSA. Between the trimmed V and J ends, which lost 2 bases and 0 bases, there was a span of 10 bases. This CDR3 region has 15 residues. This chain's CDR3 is CASSLFGPPNYGYTF. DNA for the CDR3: TGTGCCAGCAGCTTATTTGGACCCCCTAACTATGGCTACACCTTC.

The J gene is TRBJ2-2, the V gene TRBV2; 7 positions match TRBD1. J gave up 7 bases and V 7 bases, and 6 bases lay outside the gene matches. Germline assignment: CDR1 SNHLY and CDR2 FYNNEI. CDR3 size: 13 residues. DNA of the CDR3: TGTGCCAGCACGGACAGGACGAGCGGGGAGCTGTTTTTT. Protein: CASTDRTSGELFF. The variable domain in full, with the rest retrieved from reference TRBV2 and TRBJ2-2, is EPEVTQTPSHQVTQMGQEVILRCVPISNHLYFYWYRQILGQKVEFLVSFYNNEISEKSEIFDDQFSVERPDGSNFTLKIRSTKLEDSAMYFCASTDRTSGELFFGEGSRLTVL.

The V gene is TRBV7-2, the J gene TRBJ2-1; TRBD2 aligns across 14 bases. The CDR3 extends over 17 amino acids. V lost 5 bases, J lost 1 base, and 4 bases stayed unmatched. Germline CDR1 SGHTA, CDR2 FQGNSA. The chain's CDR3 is CASSVGLAGASYNEQFF. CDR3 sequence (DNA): TGTGCCAGCAGCGTGGGACTAGCGGGAGCTTCCTACAATGAGCAGTTCTTC.

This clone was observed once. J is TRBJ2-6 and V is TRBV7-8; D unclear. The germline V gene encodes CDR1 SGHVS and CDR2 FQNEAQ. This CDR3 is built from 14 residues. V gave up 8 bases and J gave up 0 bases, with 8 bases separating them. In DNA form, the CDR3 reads TGTGCCAGCGGGGTGGCCTCTGGGGCCAACGTCCTGACTTTC. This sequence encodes CASGVASGANVLTF.

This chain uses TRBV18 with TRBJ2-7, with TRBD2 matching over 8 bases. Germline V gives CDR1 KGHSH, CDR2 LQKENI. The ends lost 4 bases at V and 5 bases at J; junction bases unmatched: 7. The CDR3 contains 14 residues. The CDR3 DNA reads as TGTGCCAGCTCACTTCCGGGACTAGGAGACGAGCAGTACTTC. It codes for CASSLPGLGDEQYF.

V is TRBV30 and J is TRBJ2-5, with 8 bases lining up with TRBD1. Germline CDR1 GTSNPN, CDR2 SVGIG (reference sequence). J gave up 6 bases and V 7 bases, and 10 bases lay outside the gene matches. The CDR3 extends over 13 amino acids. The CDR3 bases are TGTGCCTACCACCAGGGGGCGTCCCAGACCCAGTACTTC. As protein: CAYHQGASQTQYF.

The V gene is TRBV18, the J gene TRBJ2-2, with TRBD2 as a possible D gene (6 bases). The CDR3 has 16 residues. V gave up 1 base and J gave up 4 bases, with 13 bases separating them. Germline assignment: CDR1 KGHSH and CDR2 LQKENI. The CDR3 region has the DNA TGTGCCAGCTCACCACGCGCCGGGAGCAGCACCGGGGAGCTGTTTTTT. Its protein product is CASSPRAGSSTGELFF.

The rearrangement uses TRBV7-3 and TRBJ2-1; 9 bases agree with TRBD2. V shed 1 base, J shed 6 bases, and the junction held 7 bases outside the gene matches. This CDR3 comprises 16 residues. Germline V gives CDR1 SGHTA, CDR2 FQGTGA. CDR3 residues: CASSLSGRAGRNEQFF. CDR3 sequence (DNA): TGTGCCAGCAGCTTAAGCGGGAGGGCCGGGCGCAATGAGCAGTTCTTC.

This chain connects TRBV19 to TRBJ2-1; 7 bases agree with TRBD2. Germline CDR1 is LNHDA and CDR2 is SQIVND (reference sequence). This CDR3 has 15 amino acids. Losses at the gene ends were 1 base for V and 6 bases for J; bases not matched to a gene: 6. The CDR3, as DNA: TGTGCCAGTAGTATAGCGGGAGGATTTTCCAATGAGCAGTTCTTC. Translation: CASSIAGGFSNEQFF.

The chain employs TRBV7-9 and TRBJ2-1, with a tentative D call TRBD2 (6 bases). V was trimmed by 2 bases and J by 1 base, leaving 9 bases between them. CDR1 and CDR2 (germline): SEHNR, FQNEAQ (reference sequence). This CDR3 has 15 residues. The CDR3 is CASSLIGGSYNEQFF. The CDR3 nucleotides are TGTGCCAGCAGCTTAATCGGGGGATCCTACAATGAGCAGTTCTTC.

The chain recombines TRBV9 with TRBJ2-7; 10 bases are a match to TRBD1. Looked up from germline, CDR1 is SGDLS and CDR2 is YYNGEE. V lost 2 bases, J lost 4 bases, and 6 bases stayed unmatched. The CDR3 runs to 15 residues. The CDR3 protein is CASSVFPGQGYEQYF. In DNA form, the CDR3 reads TGTGCCAGCAGCGTCTTTCCGGGACAGGGGTACGAGCAGTACTTC.

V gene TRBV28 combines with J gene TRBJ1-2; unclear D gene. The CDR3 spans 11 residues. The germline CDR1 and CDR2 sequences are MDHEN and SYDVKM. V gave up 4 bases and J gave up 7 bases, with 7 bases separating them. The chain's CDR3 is CASSSVRGYTF. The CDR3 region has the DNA TGTGCCAGCAGTTCAGTTCGTGGCTACACCTTC.

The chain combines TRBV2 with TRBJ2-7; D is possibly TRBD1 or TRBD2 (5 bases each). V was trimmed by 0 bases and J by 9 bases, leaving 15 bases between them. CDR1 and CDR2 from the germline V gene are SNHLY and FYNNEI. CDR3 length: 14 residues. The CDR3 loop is CASSEANRRGGQYF. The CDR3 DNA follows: TGTGCCAGCAGTGAAGCTAACAGACGGGGCGGGCAGTACTTC.